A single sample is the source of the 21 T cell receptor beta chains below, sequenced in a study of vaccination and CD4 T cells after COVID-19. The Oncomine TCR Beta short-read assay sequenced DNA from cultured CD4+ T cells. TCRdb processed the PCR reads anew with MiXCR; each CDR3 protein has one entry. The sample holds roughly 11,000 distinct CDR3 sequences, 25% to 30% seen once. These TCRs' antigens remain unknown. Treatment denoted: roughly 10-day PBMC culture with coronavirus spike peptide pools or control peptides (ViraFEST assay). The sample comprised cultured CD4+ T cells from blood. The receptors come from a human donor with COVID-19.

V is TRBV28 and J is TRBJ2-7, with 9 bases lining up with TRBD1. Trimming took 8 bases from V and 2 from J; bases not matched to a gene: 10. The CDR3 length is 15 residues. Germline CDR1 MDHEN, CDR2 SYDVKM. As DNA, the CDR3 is TGTGCCAGCGGGCCCCGGGACAGGGCGACCTACGAGCAGTACTTC. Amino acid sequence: CASGPRDRATYEQYF.

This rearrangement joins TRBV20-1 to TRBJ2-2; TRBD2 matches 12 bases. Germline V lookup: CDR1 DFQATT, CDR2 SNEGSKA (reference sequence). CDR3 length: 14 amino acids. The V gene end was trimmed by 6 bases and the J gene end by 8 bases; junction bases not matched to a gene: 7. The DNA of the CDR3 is TGCAGTGCCCGGACTAGCGGGGCGAGTGGGGAGCTGTTTTTT. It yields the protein CSARTSGASGELFF.

CDR3: CASSSSGGPETQYF. The CDR3 DNA is TGTGCCAGCAGTTCATCCGGGGGGCCAGAGACCCAGTACTTC. The gene calls are TRBV12-3 or TRBV12-4 and TRBJ2-5, with D perhaps matching TRBD2 (7 bases). The CDR3 contains 14 residues. Trimming cost V 4 bases and J 4 bases, with 13 bases left between them.

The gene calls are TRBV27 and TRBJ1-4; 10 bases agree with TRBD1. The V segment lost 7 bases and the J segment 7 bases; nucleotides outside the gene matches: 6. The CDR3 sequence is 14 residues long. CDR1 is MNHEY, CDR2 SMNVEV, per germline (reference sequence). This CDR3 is CASTGTGVGEKLFF. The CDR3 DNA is TGTGCCAGCACTGGGACAGGGGTTGGTGAAAAACTGTTTTTT.

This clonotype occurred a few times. CDR3 region: CASSFTAGHYNEQFF. The CDR3 DNA sequence: TGTGCCAGCAGCTTTACAGCGGGGCACTACAATGAGCAGTTCTTC. The gene calls are TRBV6-2 or TRBV6-3 and TRBJ2-1; 7 bases align to TRBD2. The germline gives CDR1 MNHEY, CDR2 SVGEGT. CDR3 size: 15 residues. The ends lost 6 bases at V and 3 bases at J; junction bases unmatched: 8.

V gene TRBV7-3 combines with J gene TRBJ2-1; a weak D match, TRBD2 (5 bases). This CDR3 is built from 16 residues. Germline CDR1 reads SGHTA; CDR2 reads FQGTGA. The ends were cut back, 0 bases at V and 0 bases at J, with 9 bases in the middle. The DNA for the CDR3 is TGTGCCAGCAGCTTAACGTTTGCGGGCTCCTACAATGAGCAGTTCTTC. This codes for CASSLTFAGSYNEQFF.

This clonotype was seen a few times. The CDR3, as DNA: TGCAGTGCTAGAACAGGGGGCTCCTACGAGCAGTACTTC. Residues: CSARTGGSYEQYF. The chain carries TRBV20-1 and TRBJ2-7; 8 bases align to TRBD1. The CDR3 covers 13 residues. The junction had 0 bases not matched to a gene; V was cut back by 2 bases and J by 0 bases. Per germline, CDR1 DFQATT and CDR2 SNEGSKA (reference sequence).

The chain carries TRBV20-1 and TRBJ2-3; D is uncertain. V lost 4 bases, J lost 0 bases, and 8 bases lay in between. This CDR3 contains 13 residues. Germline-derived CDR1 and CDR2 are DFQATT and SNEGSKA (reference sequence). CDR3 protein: CSAIKISTDTQYF. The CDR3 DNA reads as TGCAGTGCTATAAAAATTAGCACAGATACGCAGTATTTT.

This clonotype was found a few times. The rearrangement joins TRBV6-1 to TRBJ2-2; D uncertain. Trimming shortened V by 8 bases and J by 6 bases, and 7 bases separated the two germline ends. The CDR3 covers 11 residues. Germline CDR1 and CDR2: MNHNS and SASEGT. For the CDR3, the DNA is TGTGCCAGCTTCTCCCCCGGGGAGCTGTTTTTT. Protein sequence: CASFSPGELFF.

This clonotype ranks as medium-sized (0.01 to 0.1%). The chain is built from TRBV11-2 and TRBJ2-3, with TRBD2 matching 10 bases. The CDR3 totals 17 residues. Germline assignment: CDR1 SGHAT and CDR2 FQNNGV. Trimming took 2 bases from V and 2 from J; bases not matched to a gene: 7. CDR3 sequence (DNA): TGTGCCAGCAGCTTAAGACGGACTAGCGGCATCACAGATACGCAGTATTTT. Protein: CASSLRRTSGITDTQYF.

The DNA for the CDR3 is TGCAGTGCTAGTGCTCAGCTTTTAAGGCCCCAGCATTTT. Protein: CSASAQLLRPQHF. The genes are TRBV20-1 and TRBJ1-5; D gene unclear. In germline, CDR1 is DFQATT, CDR2 SNEGSKA (reference sequence). This CDR3 spans 13 amino acids. V was clipped by 3 bases and J by 9 bases, with 15 bases between them.

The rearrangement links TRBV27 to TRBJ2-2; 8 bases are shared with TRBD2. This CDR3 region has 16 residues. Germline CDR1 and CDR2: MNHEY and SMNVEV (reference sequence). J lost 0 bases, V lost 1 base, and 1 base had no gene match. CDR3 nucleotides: TGTGCCAGCAGTTTATGGCGGGGGGCGAACACCGGGGAGCTGTTTTTT. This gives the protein CASSLWRGANTGELFF.

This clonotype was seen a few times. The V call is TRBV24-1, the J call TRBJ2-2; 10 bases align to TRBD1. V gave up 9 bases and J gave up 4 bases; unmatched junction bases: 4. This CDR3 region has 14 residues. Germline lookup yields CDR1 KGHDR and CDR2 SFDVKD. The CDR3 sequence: CATRGQGSTGELFF. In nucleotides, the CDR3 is TGTGCCACCCGGGGACAGGGGAGCACCGGGGAGCTGTTTTTT.

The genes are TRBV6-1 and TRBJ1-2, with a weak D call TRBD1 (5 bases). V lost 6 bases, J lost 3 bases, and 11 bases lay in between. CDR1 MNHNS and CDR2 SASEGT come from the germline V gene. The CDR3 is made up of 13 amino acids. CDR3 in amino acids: CASSRPRDYGYTF. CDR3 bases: TGTGCCAGCAGCCGGCCCAGGGACTATGGCTACACCTTC.

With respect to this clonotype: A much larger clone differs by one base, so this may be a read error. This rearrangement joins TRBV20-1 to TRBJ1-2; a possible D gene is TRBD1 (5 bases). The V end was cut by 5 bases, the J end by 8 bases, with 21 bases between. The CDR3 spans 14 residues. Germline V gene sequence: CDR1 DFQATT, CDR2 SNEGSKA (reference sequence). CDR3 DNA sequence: TGCAGTGCTGACCAGGCAGGGACGGGCTACGGCTACACCTTC. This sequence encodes CSADQAGTGYGYTF.

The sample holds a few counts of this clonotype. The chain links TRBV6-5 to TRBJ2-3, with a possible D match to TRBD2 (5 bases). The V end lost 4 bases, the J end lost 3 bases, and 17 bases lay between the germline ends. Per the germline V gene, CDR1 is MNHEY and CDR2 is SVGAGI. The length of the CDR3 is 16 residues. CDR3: CASSSDPLVGTDTQYF. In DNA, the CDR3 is TGTGCCAGCAGTTCCGACCCACTAGTAGGGACAGATACGCAGTATTTT.

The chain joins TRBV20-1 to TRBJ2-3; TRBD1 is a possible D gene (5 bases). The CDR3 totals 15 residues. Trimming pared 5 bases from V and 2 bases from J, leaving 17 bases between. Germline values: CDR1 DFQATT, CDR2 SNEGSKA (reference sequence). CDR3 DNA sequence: TGCAGTGCTGGGGCTGGGGCCGTAACCACAGATACGCAGTATTTT. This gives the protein CSAGAGAVTTDTQYF.

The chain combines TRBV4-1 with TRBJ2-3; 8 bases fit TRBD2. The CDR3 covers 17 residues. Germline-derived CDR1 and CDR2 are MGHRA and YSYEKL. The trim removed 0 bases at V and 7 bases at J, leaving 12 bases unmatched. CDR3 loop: CASSQDPTSGGANTQYF. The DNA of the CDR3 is TGCGCCAGCAGCCAAGACCCTACCTCCGGGGGGGCAAATACGCAGTATTTT.

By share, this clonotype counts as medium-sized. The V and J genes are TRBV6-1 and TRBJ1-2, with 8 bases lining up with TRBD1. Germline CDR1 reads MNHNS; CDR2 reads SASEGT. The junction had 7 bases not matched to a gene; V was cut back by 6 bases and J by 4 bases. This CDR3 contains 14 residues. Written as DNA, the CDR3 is TGTGCCAGCAGGACGGGGGACAGGCCCTATGGCTACACCTTC. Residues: CASRTGDRPYGYTF.

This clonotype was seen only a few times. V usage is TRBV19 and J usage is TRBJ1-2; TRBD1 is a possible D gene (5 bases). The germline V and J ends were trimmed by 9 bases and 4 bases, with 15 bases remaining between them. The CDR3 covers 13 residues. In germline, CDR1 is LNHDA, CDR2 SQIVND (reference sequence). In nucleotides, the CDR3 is TGTGCCAGCCAAAGGGGTCTTGTCTATGGCTACACCTTC. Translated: CASQRGLVYGYTF.

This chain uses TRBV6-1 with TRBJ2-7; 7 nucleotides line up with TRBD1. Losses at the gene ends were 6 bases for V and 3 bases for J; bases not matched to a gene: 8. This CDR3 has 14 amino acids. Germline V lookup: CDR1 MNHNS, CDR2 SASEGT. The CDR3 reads CASRLGQTIYEQYF. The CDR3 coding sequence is TGTGCCAGCAGGTTGGGACAGACTATCTACGAGCAGTACTTC.